Listed below are T cell receptor beta chains from one sample, sequenced in a study of T-cell reconstitution after alpha-beta-depleted transplantation in children. MiXCR, applied by TCRdb to the PCR reads, yields one record per CDR3 protein. The repertoire holds around 670,000 distinct CDR3 sequences, with about an eighth as singletons. The sample was PBMCs, taken before TCRalphabeta/CD19-depleted stem cell transplant. These receptors were taken from a girl under 10 years old with congenital amegakaryocytic thrombocytopenia, due to receive a stem cell transplant. Both conserved end residues are part of each CDR3. Each record gives: V gene, J gene, CDR3 protein.

TRBV5-1	TRBJ2-3	CASSLTGSDTQYF
TRBV7-6	TRBJ2-3	CASTITAGLAGVRDTQYF
TRBV29-1	TRBJ2-1	CSAVAGGNYNEQFF
TRBV6-5	TRBJ2-1	CASSYQGDGHNEQFF
TRBV5-1	TRBJ1-1	CASSLAIGRASTEAFF
TRBV11-2	TRBJ2-7	CASSFRQDGDYEQYF
TRBV27	TRBJ2-4	CASRIGTDTLQSDIQYF
TRBV20-1	TRBJ2-7	CSASQTGYEQYF
TRBV7-7	TRBJ1-2	CASKKPRAPYGYTF
TRBV29-1	TRBJ2-2	CSVTGGGELFF
TRBV20-1	TRBJ2-6	CSAPGPTTSGANVLTF
TRBV12-3/TRBV12-4	TRBJ2-7	CASRGGGPVNEQYF
TRBV7-9	TRBJ1-2	CASSSPGQINYGYTF
TRBV20-1	TRBJ2-7	CSARDRYSYEQYF
TRBV20-1	TRBJ2-1	CSALDGDGSYNEQFF
TRBV7-9	TRBJ2-5	CASSSWTSGSQETQYF
TRBV20-1	TRBJ2-1	CSAAPSGRIQNEQFF
TRBV6-6	TRBJ1-1	CASRQALNTEAFF
TRBV5-1	TRBJ2-7	CASREGLAGGSSYEQYF
TRBV9	TRBJ2-6	CASSVGGANVLTF
TRBV10-3	TRBJ2-3	CAIIASGSGADTQYF